These 5 T cell receptor beta chains were sequenced from one sample in a study of cytomegalovirus exposure and HLA in healthy donors. Vbeta (60) and Jbeta (13) primers were used in the PCR. Clones were sequenced by immunoSEQ multiplex PCR, and TCRdb holds only the in-frame ones, with some missing. Recorded for this sample: 80,000 to 100,000 clones. Sequencing was performed on PBMCs. Every receptor here comes from a woman aged 25 to 39 in good health and CMV-seronegative.

The chain couples TRBV6-4 to TRBJ2-5; D might be TRBD2 (6 bases). V lost 1 base to trimming and J lost 1 base, with 10 bases between them. Germline CDR1 is MRHNA and CDR2 is SNTAGT. This CDR3 comprises 15 residues. The CDR3 protein is CASSDCERAQETQYF. The CDR3 bases are TGTGCCAGCAGTGACTGCGAGCGGGCCCAAGAGACCCAGTACTTC.

This chain links TRBV2 with TRBJ2-1; 10 nucleotides align to TRBD2. This CDR3 spans 14 amino acids. In germline, CDR1 is SNHLY, CDR2 FYNNEI. The V gene end was trimmed by 5 bases and the J gene end by 7 bases; junction bases not matched to a gene: 5. The CDR3 DNA reads as TGTGCCAGCAGTAAGCGGGAGGGCCGAAATGAGCAGTTCTTC. It encodes CASSKREGRNEQFF.

The J gene is TRBJ1-3, the V gene TRBV11-2; 7 positions match TRBD1. Germline CDR1 is SGHAT and CDR2 is FQNNGV. The CDR3 runs to 19 residues. The V gene end was trimmed by 4 bases and the J gene end by 2 bases; junction bases not matched to a gene: 17. CDR3 coding DNA: TGTGCCAGCAGCTCCTGGCGGGACAGAGGCCCCCGTACTGGAAACACCATATATTTT. It encodes CASSSWRDRGPRTGNTIYF.

V usage is TRBV29-1 and J usage is TRBJ2-3; 9 bases are shared with TRBD1. The V and J ends lost 3 bases and 6 bases, in that order; junction bases with no gene match: 4. Germline-derived CDR1 and CDR2 are SQVTM and ANQGSEA. This CDR3 has 13 residues. CDR3 DNA sequence: TGCAGCGTTGACCCCGGGACAGGGGATACGCAGTATTTT. Residues: CSVDPGTGDTQYF.

This rearrangement joins TRBV4-1 to TRBJ1-1; D remains unclear. Trimming took off 9 bases at V and 1 base at J, with 18 bases between the two ends. The CDR3 is 15 amino acids. In germline, CDR1 is MGHRA, CDR2 YSYEKL. The CDR3 DNA reads as TGCGCCAGTACTCCAGGTGCCTTGGGGAACACTGAAGCTTTCTTT. Its protein product is CASTPGALGNTEAFF.